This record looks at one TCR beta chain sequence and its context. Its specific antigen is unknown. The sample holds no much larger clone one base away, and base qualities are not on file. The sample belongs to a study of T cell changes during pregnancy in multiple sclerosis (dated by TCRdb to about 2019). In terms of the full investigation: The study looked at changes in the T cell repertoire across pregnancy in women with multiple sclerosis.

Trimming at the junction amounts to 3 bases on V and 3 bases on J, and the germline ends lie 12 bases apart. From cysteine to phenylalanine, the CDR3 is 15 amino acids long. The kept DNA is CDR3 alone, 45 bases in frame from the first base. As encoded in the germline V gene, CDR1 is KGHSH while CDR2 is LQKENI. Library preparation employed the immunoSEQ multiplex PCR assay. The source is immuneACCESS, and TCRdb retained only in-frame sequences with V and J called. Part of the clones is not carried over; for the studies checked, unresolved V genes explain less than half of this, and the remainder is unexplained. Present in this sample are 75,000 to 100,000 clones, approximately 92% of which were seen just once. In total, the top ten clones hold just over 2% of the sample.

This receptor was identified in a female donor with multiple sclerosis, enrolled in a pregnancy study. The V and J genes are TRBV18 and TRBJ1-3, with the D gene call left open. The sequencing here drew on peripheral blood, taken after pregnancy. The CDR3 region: CASSPAQEIGNTIYF. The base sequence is TGTGCCAGCTCACCTGCTCAGGAAATTGGAAACACCATATATTTT.